A single TCR beta chain is shown here with its context. The sample comes from a study of long-term antiretroviral therapy in people with HIV. Every HIV-positive participant received treatment in the United States. The CDR3 sequence is 16 residues long. The V gene end was trimmed by 0 bases and the J gene end by 4 bases; junction bases not matched to a gene: 8. CDR1 is LGHNA and CDR2 is YSLEER in the germline V gene. The authors ran the immunoSEQ assay, v3.0, at survey level. Only in-frame clones appear in the TCRdb table, and some are missing; sequencing was by immunoSEQ multiplex PCR. The sample holds roughly 20,000 clones, 81% seen once.

Sequenced material: unsorted PBMCs, taken 1.5 years after starting antiretroviral therapy. The source is a man aged 30-40 years with HIV. The V and J genes are TRBV4-3 and TRBJ2-7; 8 bases map to TRBD2. CDR3 DNA sequence: TGCGCCAGCAGCCAAGATATTGATAAGCGGGAGTACGAGCAGTACTTC. This codes for CASSQDIDKREYEQYF.